The 21 T cell receptor beta chains below come from one sample, sequenced in a study of T cell responses to AZD1222 COVID-19 vaccine. The method was immunoSEQ multiplex PCR; TCRdb's version includes in-frame clones alone and lacks a portion of them. The table lists about 150,000 clones, roughly 90% of them singletons, with 1.9% in the top ten. The sample in question was peripheral blood, obtained on day 0 of AZD1222 vaccination. The receptor set was obtained from an adult in good health.

The chain recombines TRBV25-1 with TRBJ1-4; D may be TRBD1 (5 bases). The CDR3 is 15 amino acids. The germline V gene has CDR1 MGHDK and CDR2 SYGVNS. V was shortened by 2 bases and J by 12 bases, with 19 bases between the two germline ends. The CDR3 nucleotides are TGTGCCAGCAGTGAAGGCGGGGCAGCCCAGAGTCAACTGTTTTTT. Its translation: CASSEGGAAQSQLFF.

The chain has TRBV28 and TRBJ1-2; D is unclear. This CDR3 is built from 13 residues. V dropped 2 bases and J dropped 8 bases, with 12 bases sitting between them. Germline CDR1 MDHEN, CDR2 SYDVKM. CDR3 coding DNA: TGTGCCAGCAGTTTAGCGGCTACTGGGGGCTACACCTTC. Translated: CASSLAATGGYTF.

V and J are TRBV4-3 and TRBJ1-1; no clear D gene. The germline V gene has CDR1 LGHNA and CDR2 YSLEER. V lost 4 bases to trimming and J lost 5 bases, with 14 bases between them. CDR3 size: 14 residues. CDR3 loop: CASSLQVGRTEAFF. Here the CDR3 DNA reads TGCGCCAGCAGCCTCCAGGTCGGCCGAACTGAAGCTTTCTTT.

V is TRBV9 and J is TRBJ2-5; tentative D call: TRBD2 (5 bases). Germline CDR1 and CDR2: SGDLS and YYNGEE. This CDR3 region has 13 residues. Trimming took off 4 bases at V and 5 bases at J, with 12 bases between the two ends. The CDR3 is CASSPRTEETQYF. For the CDR3, the DNA is TGTGCCAGCAGCCCGCGGACTGAGGAGACCCAGTACTTC.

Only one count was recorded for this clone. This chain links TRBV29-1 with TRBJ1-2; a possible D gene is TRBD1 (5 bases). Trimming removed 4 bases at V and 8 bases at J, with 20 bases between. Germline V gives CDR1 SQVTM, CDR2 ANQGSEA. The CDR3 extends over 14 amino acids. CDR3 loop: CSVGNRDPLSGYTF. The CDR3 nucleotides read TGCAGCGTTGGCAACCGGGACCCCCTTTCGGGCTACACCTTC.

This CDR3 reads CASSLVVYEQYF. The CDR3 DNA is TGTGCCAGCAGTTTAGTCGTCTACGAGCAGTACTTC. The genes are TRBV28 and TRBJ2-7, with D unresolved. Germline lookup yields CDR1 MDHEN and CDR2 SYDVKM. CDR3 length: 12 amino acids. Trimming shortened V by 2 bases and J by 3 bases, and 5 bases separated the two germline ends.

The chain carries TRBV6-5 and TRBJ2-5; no reliable D call. Per germline, CDR1 MNHEY and CDR2 SVGAGI. The CDR3 covers 12 residues. The V gene lost 7 bases and the J gene lost 4 bases, with 10 bases spanning the gap. The DNA of the CDR3 is TGTGCCAGCAAAATGGAATCAGAGACCCAGTACTTC. Translating it yields CASKMESETQYF.

The rearrangement uses TRBV6-5 and TRBJ2-5; tentatively, D is TRBD1 (5 bases). Trimming removed 2 bases at V and 2 bases at J, with 9 bases between. Germline loops: CDR1 MNHEY, CDR2 SVGAGI. This CDR3 spans 14 amino acids. The chain's CDR3 is CASSYTGLQETQYF. Here the CDR3 DNA reads TGTGCCAGCAGTTACACAGGCCTACAAGAGACCCAGTACTTC.

The sample holds a few counts of this clone. This chain uses TRBV2 with TRBJ1-4; D is perhaps TRBD1 (5 bases). Germline CDR1 reads SNHLY; CDR2 reads FYNNEI. Deletions cut 6 bases from V and 10 bases from J, with 15 bases between. The CDR3 runs 13 residues. CDR3: CASRWDERGKLFF. DNA of the CDR3: TGTGCCAGCAGATGGGACGAACGGGGAAAACTGTTTTTT.

The chain is built from TRBV4-1 and TRBJ1-2, with D possibly being TRBD1 (5 bases). This CDR3 comprises 16 residues. CDR1 is MGHRA, CDR2 YSYEKL, per germline. V lost 6 bases, J lost 3 bases, and 20 bases lay in between. The CDR3 bases are TGCGCCAGCAGGCAACCCGTAGGGGCCCAGGACTATGGCTACACCTTC. The encoded protein is CASRQPVGAQDYGYTF.

The chain couples TRBV5-5 to TRBJ2-3; 11 nucleotides agree with TRBD2. Germline lookup yields CDR1 SGHKS and CDR2 YYEKEE (reference sequence). Trimming took 2 bases from V and 7 from J; bases not matched to a gene: 6. The CDR3 contains 15 residues. In nucleotides, the CDR3 is TGTGCCAGCAGCTTTTCGCCTAGCGGGAGGTATACGCAGTATTTT. Translation gives CASSFSPSGRYTQYF.

The V and J genes are TRBV4-1 and TRBJ1-5; no firm D call. CDR1 MGHRA and CDR2 YSYEKL come from the germline V gene. V was clipped by 2 bases and J by 4 bases, with 15 bases between them. The CDR3 contains 16 residues. The CDR3 nucleotides read TGCGCCAGCAGCCAATTCGTACTGGGATCGAATCAGCCCCAGCATTTT. Encoded protein: CASSQFVLGSNQPQHF.

The chain carries TRBV2 and TRBJ2-1, with TRBD2 as a possible D gene (7 bases). Per germline, CDR1 SNHLY and CDR2 FYNNEI. CDR3 length equals 13 residues. The germline V and J ends were trimmed by 4 bases and 7 bases, with 11 bases remaining between them. In nucleotides, the CDR3 is TGTGCCAGCAGTGTGGGGGGGCTGAATGAGCAGTTCTTC. It yields the protein CASSVGGLNEQFF.

CDR3 sequence reads: CSALGNEQFF. Written as DNA, the CDR3 is TGCAGCGCCTTGGGGAATGAGCAGTTCTTC. This chain links TRBV29-1 with TRBJ2-1; D unresolved. The CDR3 runs 10 residues. Trimming stripped 7 bases from V and 7 bases from J, with 8 bases between. Germline V gene data show CDR1 as SQVTM and CDR2 as ANQGSEA.

The chain links TRBV15 to TRBJ1-1; possibly TRBD1 for D (6 bases). The CDR3 consists of 15 residues. The germline V gene has CDR1 LNHNV and CDR2 YYDKDF (reference sequence). V lost 0 bases and J 4 bases, leaving 12 bases between the germline ends. In nucleotides, the CDR3 is TGTGCCACCAGCAGAGATCCGAGGGGGGGCACTGAAGCTTTCTTT. As protein: CATSRDPRGGTEAFF.

The chain links TRBV9 to TRBJ1-2, with D hard to call. In germline, CDR1 is SGDLS, CDR2 YYNGEE. The CDR3 sequence is 16 residues long. V was clipped by 0 bases and J by 4 bases, with 16 bases between them. Here the CDR3 DNA reads TGTGCCAGCAGCGTAGGTGCGACTCCGGGAGCCTATGGCTACACCTTC. Residues: CASSVGATPGAYGYTF.

V usage is TRBV27 and J usage is TRBJ1-2, with D perhaps matching TRBD1 (5 bases). V was trimmed by 3 bases and J by 4 bases, leaving 21 bases between them. The CDR3 loop spans 17 amino acids. CDR1 and CDR2 from the germline V gene are MNHEY and SMNVEV (reference sequence). CDR3 sequence (DNA): TGTGCCAGCAGTTTTCAGGGTGTAGCGCGGGTCCTCTATGGCTACACCTTC. It is translated as CASSFQGVARVLYGYTF.

The chain has TRBV24-1 and TRBJ2-3; D is uncertain. V was trimmed by 4 bases and J by 0 bases, leaving 7 bases between them. Looked up from germline, CDR1 is KGHDR and CDR2 is SFDVKD. CDR3 length equals 14 residues. The CDR3 DNA reads TGTGCCACCAGTGACGTCGGAAGCACAGATACGCAGTATTTT. Translation gives CATSDVGSTDTQYF.

V and J are TRBV3-1 (or the pseudogene TRBV3-2) and TRBJ1-2, with 9 bases identical to TRBD1. The ends lost 4 bases at V and 8 bases at J; junction bases unmatched: 11. This CDR3 spans 15 amino acids. Per the germline V gene, CDR1 is LGHDT and CDR2 is YNNKEL (reference sequence). This chain's CDR3 is CASSRPSGQGSGYTF. The CDR3 DNA follows: TGTGCCAGCAGCCGTCCCTCGGGACAGGGTTCAGGCTACACCTTC.

The J gene is TRBJ1-1, the V gene TRBV24-1; no clear D gene. Trimming took off 2 bases at V and 7 bases at J, with 13 bases between the two ends. This CDR3 region has 14 residues. In germline, CDR1 is KGHDR, CDR2 SFDVKD. CDR3 amino acids: CATSDSSQALEAFF. The CDR3 coding sequence is TGTGCCACCAGTGATTCATCGCAGGCACTTGAAGCTTTCTTT.

In DNA form, the CDR3 reads TGTGCCAGCAGCTTAGGGGTGCCACCTCGGGACAAGCTCCTATATTTT. Encoded protein: CASSLGVPPRDKLLYF. V is TRBV7-8 and J is TRBJ1-3, with D possibly being TRBD1 (6 bases). CDR3 length equals 16 residues. Deletions cut 1 base from V and 14 bases from J, with 24 bases between. Per germline, CDR1 SGHVS and CDR2 FQNEAQ.